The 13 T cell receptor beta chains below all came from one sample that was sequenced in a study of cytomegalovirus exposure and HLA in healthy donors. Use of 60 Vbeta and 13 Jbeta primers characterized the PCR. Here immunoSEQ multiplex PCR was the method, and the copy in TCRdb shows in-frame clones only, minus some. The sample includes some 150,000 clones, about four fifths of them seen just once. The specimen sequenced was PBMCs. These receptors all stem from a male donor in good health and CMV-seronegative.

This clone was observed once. The CDR3 DNA follows: TGTGCCAGTAGTCTTAACAATAACTATGGCTACACCTTC. Protein product: CASSLNNNYGYTF. The chain joins TRBV19 to TRBJ1-2, with D unresolved. The CDR3 length is 13 residues. V dropped 5 bases and J dropped 1 base, with 8 bases sitting between them. CDR1 is LNHDA and CDR2 is SQIVND in the germline V gene (reference sequence).

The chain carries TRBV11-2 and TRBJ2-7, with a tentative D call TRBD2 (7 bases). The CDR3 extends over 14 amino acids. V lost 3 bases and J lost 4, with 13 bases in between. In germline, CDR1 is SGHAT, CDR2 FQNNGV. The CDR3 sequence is CASSFGGGMYEQYF. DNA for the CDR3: TGTGCCAGCAGCTTCGGCGGGGGCATGTACGAGCAGTACTTC.

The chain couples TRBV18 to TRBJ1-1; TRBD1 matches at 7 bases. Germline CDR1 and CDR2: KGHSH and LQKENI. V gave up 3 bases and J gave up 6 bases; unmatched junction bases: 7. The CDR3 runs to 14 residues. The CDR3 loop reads CASSPQGERAEAFF. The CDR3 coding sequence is TGTGCCAGCTCACCCCAGGGGGAACGGGCTGAAGCTTTCTTT. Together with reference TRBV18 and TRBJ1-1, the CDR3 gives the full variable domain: NAGVMQNPRHLVRRRGQEARLRCSPMKGHSHVYWYRQLPEEGLKFMVYLQKENIIDESGMPKERFSAEFPKEGPSILRIQQVVRGDSAAYFCASSPQGERAEAFFGQGTRLTVV.

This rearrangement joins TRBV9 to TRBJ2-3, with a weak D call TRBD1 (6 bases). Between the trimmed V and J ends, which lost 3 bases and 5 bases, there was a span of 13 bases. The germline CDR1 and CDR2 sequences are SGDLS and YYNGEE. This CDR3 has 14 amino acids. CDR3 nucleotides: TGTGCCAGCAGCGAGAGACCAGGGGTAGATACGCAGTATTTT. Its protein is CASSERPGVDTQYF.

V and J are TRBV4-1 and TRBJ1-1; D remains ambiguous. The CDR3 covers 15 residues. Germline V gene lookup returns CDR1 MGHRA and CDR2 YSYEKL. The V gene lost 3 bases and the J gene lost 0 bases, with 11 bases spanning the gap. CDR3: CASSQRAGVNTEAFF. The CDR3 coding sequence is TGCGCCAGCAGCCAGAGGGCAGGCGTGAACACTGAAGCTTTCTTT.

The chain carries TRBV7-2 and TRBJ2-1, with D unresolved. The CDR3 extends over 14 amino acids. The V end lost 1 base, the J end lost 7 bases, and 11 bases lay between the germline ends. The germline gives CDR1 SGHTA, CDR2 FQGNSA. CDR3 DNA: TGTGCCAGCAGCTTAGACTCCCTATTAAATGAGCAGTTCTTC. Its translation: CASSLDSLLNEQFF. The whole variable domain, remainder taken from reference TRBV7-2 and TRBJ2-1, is GAGVSQSPSNKVTEKGKDVELRCDPISGHTALYWYRQSLGQGLEFLIYFQGNSAPDKSGLPSDRFSAERTGGSVSTLTIQRTQQEDSAVYLCASSLDSLLNEQFFGPGTRLTVL.

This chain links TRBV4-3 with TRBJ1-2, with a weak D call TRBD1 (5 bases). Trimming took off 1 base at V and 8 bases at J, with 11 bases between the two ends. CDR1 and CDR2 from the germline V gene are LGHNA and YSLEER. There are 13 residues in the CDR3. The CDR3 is CASSQGGGRGYTF. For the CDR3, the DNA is TGCGCCAGCAGCCAAGGCGGGGGTAGGGGCTACACCTTC.

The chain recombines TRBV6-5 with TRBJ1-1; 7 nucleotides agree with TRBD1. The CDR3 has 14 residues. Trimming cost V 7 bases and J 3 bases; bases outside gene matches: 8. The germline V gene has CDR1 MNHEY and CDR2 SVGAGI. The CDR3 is CASNLQGTHTEAFF. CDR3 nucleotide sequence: TGTGCCAGCAACTTACAGGGGACGCACACTGAAGCTTTCTTT.

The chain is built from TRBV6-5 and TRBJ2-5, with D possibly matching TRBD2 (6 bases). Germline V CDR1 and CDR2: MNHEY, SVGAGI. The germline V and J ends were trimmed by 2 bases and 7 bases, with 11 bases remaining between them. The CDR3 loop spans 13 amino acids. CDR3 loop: CASSYGTHGTQYF. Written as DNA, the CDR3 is TGTGCCAGCAGTTACGGGACTCACGGGACCCAGTACTTC.

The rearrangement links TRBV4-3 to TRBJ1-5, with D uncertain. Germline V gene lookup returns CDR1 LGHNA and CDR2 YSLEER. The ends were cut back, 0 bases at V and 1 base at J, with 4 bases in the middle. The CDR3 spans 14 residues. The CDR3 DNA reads TGCGCCAGCAGCCAAGATATAAGCAATCAGCCCCAGCATTTT. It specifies CASSQDISNQPQHF.

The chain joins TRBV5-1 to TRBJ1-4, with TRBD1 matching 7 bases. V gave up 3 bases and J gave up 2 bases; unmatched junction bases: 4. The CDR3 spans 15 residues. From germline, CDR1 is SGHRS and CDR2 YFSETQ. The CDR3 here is CASSWTGQTNEKLFF. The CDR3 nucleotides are TGCGCCAGCAGCTGGACGGGACAGACTAATGAAAAACTGTTTTTT.

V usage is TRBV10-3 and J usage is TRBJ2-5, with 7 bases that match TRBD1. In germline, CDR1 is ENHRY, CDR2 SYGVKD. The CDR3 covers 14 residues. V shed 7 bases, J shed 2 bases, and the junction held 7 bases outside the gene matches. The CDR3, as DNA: TGTGCCATCACCCCCGACAGGGTGCAAGAGACCCAGTACTTC. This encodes CAITPDRVQETQYF.

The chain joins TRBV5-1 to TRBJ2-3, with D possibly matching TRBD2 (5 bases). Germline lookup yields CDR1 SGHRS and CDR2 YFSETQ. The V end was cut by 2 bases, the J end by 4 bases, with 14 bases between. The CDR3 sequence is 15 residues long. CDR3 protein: CASSFRGIRADTQYF. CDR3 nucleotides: TGCGCCAGCAGCTTCCGGGGTATTCGGGCAGATACGCAGTATTTT.